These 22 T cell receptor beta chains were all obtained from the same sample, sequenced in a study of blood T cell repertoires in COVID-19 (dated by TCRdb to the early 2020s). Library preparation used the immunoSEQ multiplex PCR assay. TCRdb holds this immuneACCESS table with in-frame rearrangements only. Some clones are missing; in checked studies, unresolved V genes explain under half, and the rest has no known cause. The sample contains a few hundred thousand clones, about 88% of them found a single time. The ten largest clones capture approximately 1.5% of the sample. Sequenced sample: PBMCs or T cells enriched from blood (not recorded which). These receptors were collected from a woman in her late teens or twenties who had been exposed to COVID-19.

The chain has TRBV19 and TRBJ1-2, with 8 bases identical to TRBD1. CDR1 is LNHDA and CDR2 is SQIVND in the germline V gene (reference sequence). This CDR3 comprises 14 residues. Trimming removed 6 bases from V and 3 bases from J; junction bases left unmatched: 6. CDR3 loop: CASSRTGFDYGYTF. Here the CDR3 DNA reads TGTGCCAGTAGCCGGACAGGGTTCGACTATGGCTACACCTTC. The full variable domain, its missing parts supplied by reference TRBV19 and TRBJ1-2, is DGGITQSPKYLFRKEGQNVTLSCEQNLNHDAMYWYRQDPGQGLRLIYYSQIVNDFQKGDIAEGYSVSREKKESFPLTVTSAQKNPTAFYLCASSRTGFDYGYTFGSGTRLTVV.

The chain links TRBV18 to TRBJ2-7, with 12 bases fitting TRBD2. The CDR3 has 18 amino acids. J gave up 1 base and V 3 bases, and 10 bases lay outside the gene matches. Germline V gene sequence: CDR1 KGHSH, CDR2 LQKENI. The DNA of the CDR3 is TGTGCCAGCTCACCCCGGCTAGCGGGGGGGCGATTTTCCTACGAGCAGTACTTC. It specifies CASSPRLAGGRFSYEQYF.

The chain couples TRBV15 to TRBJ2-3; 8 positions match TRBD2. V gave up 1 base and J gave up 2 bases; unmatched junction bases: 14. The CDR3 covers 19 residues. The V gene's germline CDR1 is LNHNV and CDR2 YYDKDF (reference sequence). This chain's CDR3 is CATSRGGAFGGLATDTQYF. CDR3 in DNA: TGTGCCACCAGCAGAGGGGGCGCTTTTGGAGGACTAGCCACAGATACGCAGTATTTT. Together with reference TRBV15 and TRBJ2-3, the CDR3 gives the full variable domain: DAMVIQNPRYQVTQFGKPVTLSCSQTLNHNVMYWYQQKSSQAPKLLFHYYDKDFNNEADTPDNFQSRRPNTSFCFLDIRSPGLGDTAMYLCATSRGGAFGGLATDTQYFGPGTRLTVL.

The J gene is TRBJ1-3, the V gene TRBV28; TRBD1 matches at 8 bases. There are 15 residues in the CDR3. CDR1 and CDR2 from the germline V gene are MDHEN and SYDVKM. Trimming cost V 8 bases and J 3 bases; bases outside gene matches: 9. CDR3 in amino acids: CASAQGGSVGNTIYF. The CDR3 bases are TGTGCCAGCGCACAGGGGGGATCTGTTGGAAACACCATATATTTT.

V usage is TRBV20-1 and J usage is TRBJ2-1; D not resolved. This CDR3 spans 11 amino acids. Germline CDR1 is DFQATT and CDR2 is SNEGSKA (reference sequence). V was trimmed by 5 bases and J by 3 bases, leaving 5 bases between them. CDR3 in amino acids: CSAPIYNEQFF. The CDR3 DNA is TGCAGTGCTCCCATCTACAATGAGCAGTTCTTC.

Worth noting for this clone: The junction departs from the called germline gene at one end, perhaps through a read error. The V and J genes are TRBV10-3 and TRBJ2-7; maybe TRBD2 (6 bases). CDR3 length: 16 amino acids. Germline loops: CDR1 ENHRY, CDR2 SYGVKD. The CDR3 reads CAISESGGGLSFEQYF. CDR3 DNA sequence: TGTGCCATCAGTGAGTCGGGGGGAGGATTATCCTTCGAGCAGTACTTC.

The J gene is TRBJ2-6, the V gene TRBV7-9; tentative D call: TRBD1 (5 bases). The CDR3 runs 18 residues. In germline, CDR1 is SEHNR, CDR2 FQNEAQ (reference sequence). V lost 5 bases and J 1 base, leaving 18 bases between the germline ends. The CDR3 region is CASSAQTTQGSGANVLTF. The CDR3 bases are TGTGCCAGCAGCGCCCAAACTACTCAGGGATCTGGGGCCAACGTCCTGACTTTC. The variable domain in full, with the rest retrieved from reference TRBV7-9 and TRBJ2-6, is DTGVSQNPRHKITKRGQNVTFRCDPISEHNRLYWYRQTLGQGPEFLTYFQNEAQLEKSRLLSDRFSAERPKGSFSTLEIQRTEQGDSAMYLCASSAQTTQGSGANVLTFGAGSRLTVL.

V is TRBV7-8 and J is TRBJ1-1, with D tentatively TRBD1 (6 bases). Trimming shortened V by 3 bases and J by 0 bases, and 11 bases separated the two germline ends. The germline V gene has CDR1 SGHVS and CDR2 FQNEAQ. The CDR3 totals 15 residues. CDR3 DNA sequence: TGTGCCAGCAGCTTGCAGGGGTCTGTGAACACTGAAGCTTTCTTT. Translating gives CASSLQGSVNTEAFF.

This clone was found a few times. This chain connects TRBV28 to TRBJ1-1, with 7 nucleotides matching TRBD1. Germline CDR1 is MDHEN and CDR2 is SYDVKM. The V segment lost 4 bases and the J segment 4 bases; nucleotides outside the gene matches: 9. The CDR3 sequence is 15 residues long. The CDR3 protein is CASSYIQGLGTEAFF. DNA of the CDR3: TGTGCCAGCAGTTACATACAGGGGTTGGGCACTGAAGCTTTCTTT.

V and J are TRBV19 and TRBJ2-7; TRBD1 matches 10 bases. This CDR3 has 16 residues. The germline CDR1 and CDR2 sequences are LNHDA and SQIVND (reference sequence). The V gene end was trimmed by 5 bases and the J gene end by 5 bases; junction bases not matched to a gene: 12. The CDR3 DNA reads TGTGCCAGTAGTCTCCTAGGGGGACAGGGGAACGACGAGCAGTACTTC. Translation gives CASSLLGGQGNDEQYF.

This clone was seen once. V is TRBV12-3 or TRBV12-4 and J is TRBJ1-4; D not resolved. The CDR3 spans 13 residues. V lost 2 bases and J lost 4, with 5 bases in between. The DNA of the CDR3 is TGTGCCAGCAGTTTACTCGGTAATGAAAAACTGTTTTTT. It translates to CASSLLGNEKLFF.

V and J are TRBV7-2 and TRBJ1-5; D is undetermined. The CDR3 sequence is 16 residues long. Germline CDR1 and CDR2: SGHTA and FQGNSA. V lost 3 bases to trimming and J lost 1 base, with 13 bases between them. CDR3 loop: CASSFGPSTSNQPQHF. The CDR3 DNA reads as TGTGCCAGCAGCTTTGGCCCCAGTACAAGCAATCAGCCCCAGCATTTT.

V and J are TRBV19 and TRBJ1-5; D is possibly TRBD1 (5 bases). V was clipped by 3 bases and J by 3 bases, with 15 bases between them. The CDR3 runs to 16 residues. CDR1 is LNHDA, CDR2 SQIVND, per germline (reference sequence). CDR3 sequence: CASSIALQVPNQPQHF. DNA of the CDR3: TGTGCCAGTAGTATCGCACTACAGGTCCCCAATCAGCCCCAGCATTTT.

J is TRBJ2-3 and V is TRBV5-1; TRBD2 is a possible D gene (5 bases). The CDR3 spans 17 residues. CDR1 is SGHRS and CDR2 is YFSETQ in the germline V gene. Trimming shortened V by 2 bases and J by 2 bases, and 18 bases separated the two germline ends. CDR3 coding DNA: TGCGCCAGCAGCTTAACGGCCCGGGGATCTGACACAGATACGCAGTATTTT. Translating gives CASSLTARGSDTDTQYF.

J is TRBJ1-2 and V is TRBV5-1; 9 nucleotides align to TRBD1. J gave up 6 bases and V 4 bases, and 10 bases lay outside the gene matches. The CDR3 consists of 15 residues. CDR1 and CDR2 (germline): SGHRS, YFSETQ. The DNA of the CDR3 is TGCGCCAGCAGCCCCGGGACAGGGAGCACAGATGGCTACACCTTC. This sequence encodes CASSPGTGSTDGYTF.

DNA for the CDR3: TGTGCCAGCAGCTTAGTGTATTCCCAGGAGGGCAATCAGCCCCAGCATTTT. Its translation is CASSLVYSQEGNQPQHF. The chain is built from TRBV7-9 and TRBJ1-5; D is unclear. V lost 1 base and J 2 bases, leaving 15 bases between the germline ends. This CDR3 has 17 residues. Germline V gene lookup returns CDR1 SEHNR and CDR2 FQNEAQ (reference sequence).

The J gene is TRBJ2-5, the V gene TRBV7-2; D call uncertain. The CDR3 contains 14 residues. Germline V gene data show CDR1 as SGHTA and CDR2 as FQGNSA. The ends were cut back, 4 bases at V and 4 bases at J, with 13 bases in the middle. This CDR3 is CASSSQRRGETQYF. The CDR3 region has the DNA TGTGCCAGCAGCTCACAACGGAGAGGAGAGACCCAGTACTTC.

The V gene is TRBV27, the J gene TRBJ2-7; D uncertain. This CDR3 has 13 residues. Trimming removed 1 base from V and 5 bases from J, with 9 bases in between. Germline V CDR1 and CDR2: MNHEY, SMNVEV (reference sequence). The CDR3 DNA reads TGTGCCAGCAGTTTATTCGCACTGGACGAGCAGTACTTC. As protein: CASSLFALDEQYF.

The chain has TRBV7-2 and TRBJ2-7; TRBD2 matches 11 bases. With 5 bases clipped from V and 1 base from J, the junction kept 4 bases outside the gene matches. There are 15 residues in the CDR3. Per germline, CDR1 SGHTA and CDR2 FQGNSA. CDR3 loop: CASSPWTSGSYEQYF. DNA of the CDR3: TGTGCCAGCAGCCCTTGGACTAGCGGGTCCTACGAGCAGTACTTC.

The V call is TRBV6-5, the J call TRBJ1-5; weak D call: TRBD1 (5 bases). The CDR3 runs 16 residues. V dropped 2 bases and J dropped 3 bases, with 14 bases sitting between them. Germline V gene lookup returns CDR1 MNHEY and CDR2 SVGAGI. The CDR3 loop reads CASSYLPGDPNQPQHF. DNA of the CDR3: TGTGCCAGCAGTTACCTACCGGGGGACCCCAATCAGCCCCAGCATTTT.

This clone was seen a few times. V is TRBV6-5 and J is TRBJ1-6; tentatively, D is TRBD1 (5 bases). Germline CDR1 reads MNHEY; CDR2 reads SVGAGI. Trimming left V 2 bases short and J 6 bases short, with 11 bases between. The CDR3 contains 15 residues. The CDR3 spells CASSYGTASNSPLHF. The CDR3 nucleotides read TGTGCCAGCAGTTACGGGACTGCCAGTAATTCACCCCTCCACTTT.

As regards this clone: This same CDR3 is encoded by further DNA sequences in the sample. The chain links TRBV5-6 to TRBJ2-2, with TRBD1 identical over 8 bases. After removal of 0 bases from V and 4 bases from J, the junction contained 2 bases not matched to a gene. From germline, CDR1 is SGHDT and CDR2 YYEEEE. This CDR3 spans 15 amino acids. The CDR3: CASSLAGGGTGELFF. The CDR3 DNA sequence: TGTGCCAGCAGCTTGGCAGGGGGCGGCACCGGGGAGCTGTTTTTT. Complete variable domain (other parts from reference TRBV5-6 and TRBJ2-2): DAGVTQSPTHLIKTRGQQVTLRCSPKSGHDTVSWYQQALGQGPQFIFQYYEEEERQRGNFPDRFSGHQFPNYSSELNVNALLLGDSALYLCASSLAGGGTGELFFGEGSRLTVL.